The entry that follows covers one TCR beta chain sequence. The junction had 10 bases not matched to a gene; V was cut back by 4 bases and J by 5 bases. CDR3 length: 16 amino acids. CDR1 and CDR2 (germline): LGHDT, YNNKEL (reference sequence). Under the authors' procedure: Reference gene primer amplification gave estimated nucleated cell counts. The repertoire was sequenced with immunoSEQ multiplex PCR; TCRdb's copy has only in-frame clones and lacks some. That table gives V, J and clone size, and the DNA gave D and trimming. This sample has more than 90,000 clones, with over 70% found just once. This sample is part of a study of blood T cell repertoires in COVID-19. For the study at large: PBMCs, B-cell-depleted T cells, or T cells were the source of the cDNA or gDNA that made up the material.

The clonotype comes from a woman in her sixties or seventies with acute or convalescent COVID-19. The specimen was peripheral blood. The chain joins TRBV3-1 (or the pseudogene TRBV3-2) to TRBJ2-3; 9 nucleotides match TRBD2. In DNA, the CDR3 is TGTGCCAGCAGCCTAGGGGGGCTAGCGGGGAGAGATACGCAGTATTTT. This encodes CASSLGGLAGRDTQYF.